This T cell receptor beta chain was captured by sequencing in a study of blood T cell repertoires in COVID-19. About the study: COVID-19 samples collected from the United States, Italy and Spain covered acute and convalescent phases. PBMCs, B-cell-depleted T cells, or T cells provided the cDNA or gDNA that made up the material.

In the source study's methods: The authors estimated nucleated cell counts from reference gene primer amplification. Repertoires were generated with immunoSEQ multiplex PCR, while TCRdb's copy carries only in-frame clones and drops some. V and J calls plus clone size are reproduced from that table; the DNA served to infer D and trimming. The sample has around 250,000 clones, about 86% seen once. The CDR3 runs 21 residues. From germline, CDR1 is MNHNY and CDR2 SVGAGI (reference sequence). The J segment lost 3 bases and the V segment lost 6 bases, leaving 21 bases of the junction unmatched. The sequencing input was peripheral blood. The chain is built from TRBV6-6 and TRBJ2-3, with TRBD2 matching over 13 bases. This TCR was sampled from a young man with active or convalescent COVID-19. Here the CDR3 reads CASSRHITSGRARGVTDTQYF. CDR3 DNA: TGTGCCAGCAGCCGCCATATTACTAGCGGGAGGGCCAGGGGAGTAACAGATACGCAGTATTTT.